These 8 T cell receptor beta chains share one sample of origin, sequenced in a study of Graves' ophthalmopathy and Graves' hyperthyroidism. Transcripts of RNA were the source for amplifying TCR beta CDR3 regions. The first-round RT-PCR employed HTBI primers together with the Qiagen OneStep RT-PCR kit. A multiplex PCR was then performed as the second round. TCRdb reprocessed the multiplex PCR reads with MiXCR, giving one entry per CDR3 protein. The data hold 500,000 to 600,000 distinct CDR3 sequences, with approximately 35% observed a single time. The sequencing input was peripheral blood or thyroid tissue (not recorded which). These TCRs come from an adult man with Graves' hyperthyroidism.

This chain uses TRBV24-1 with TRBJ2-7; 8 bases map to TRBD1. V dropped 4 bases and J dropped 0; count of bases not matched to a gene: 4. Germline V gene lookup returns CDR1 KGHDR and CDR2 SFDVKD. There are 15 residues in the CDR3. CDR3 protein: CATSELGTGSYEQYF. The CDR3 nucleotides read TGTGCCACCAGTGAGCTCGGGACAGGCTCCTACGAGCAGTACTTC.

About this clonotype itself: A much larger clone lies a single base off, so this may be a read error. J is TRBJ1-1 and V is TRBV29-1; D possibly corresponds to TRBD1 (6 bases). Looked up from germline, CDR1 is SQVTM and CDR2 is ANQGSEA. V lost 4 bases to trimming and J lost 4 bases, with 13 bases between them. This CDR3 spans 13 amino acids. In nucleotides, the CDR3 is TGCAGCGTTGCACACACAGGGTGCACTGAAGCTTTCTTT. Its protein product is CSVAHTGCTEAFF.

This clonotype appeared a few times. The chain combines TRBV7-3 with TRBJ2-2; 8 bases line up with TRBD2. Germline values: CDR1 SGHTA, CDR2 FQGTGA. The CDR3 extends over 15 amino acids. J gave up 6 bases and V 6 bases, and 9 bases lay outside the gene matches. CDR3 nucleotides: TGTGCCAGCAGTTCAAACCCGGGGGGGCCCGGGGAGCTGTTTTTT. It codes for CASSSNPGGPGELFF.

The chain joins TRBV7-9 to TRBJ2-7; no firm D call. Germline lookup yields CDR1 SEHNR and CDR2 FQNEAQ (reference sequence). The CDR3 is made up of 12 amino acids. Trimming cost V 5 bases and J 7 bases, with 12 bases left between them. CDR3 DNA sequence: TGTGCCAGCAGCCCACCAAACAATGAGCAGTACTTC. Translating it yields CASSPPNNEQYF.

The chain links TRBV4-1 to TRBJ1-5; D perhaps matches TRBD1 (5 bases). CDR3 length equals 16 residues. Germline-derived CDR1 and CDR2 are MGHRA and YSYEKL. V was shortened by 0 bases and J by 2 bases, with 11 bases between the two germline ends. CDR3 sequence reads: CASSQEGQGRNQPQHF. The CDR3 DNA follows: TGCGCCAGCAGCCAAGAGGGGCAGGGCCGCAATCAGCCCCAGCATTTT.

The V and J genes are TRBV19 and TRBJ1-5; D remains unclear. Germline V gene data show CDR1 as LNHDA and CDR2 as SQIVND (reference sequence). V was shortened by 5 bases and J by 0 bases, with 17 bases between the two germline ends. CDR3 size: 17 residues. The CDR3 DNA reads as TGTGCCAGTAGTCTCTCTGCACAGCCCTATAGCAATCAGCCCCAGCATTTT. Translated, it gives CASSLSAQPYSNQPQHF.

The V call is TRBV7-9, the J call TRBJ2-7; 10 nucleotides match TRBD1. V was clipped by 5 bases and J by 0 bases; unmatched bases: 10. This CDR3 is 17 amino acids long. Looked up from germline, CDR1 is SEHNR and CDR2 is FQNEAQ (reference sequence). The CDR3 coding sequence is TGTGCCAGCAGCAATAAACCGGGACAGGGGTCCTCCTACGAGCAGTACTTC. This sequence encodes CASSNKPGQGSSYEQYF.

The sample holds a few counts of this clonotype. V gene TRBV7-2 combines with J gene TRBJ2-3; TRBD2 might be the D (5 bases). Germline CDR1 and CDR2: SGHTA and FQGNSA. The CDR3 totals 15 residues. V was trimmed by 1 base and J by 0 bases, leaving 8 bases between them. In DNA form, the CDR3 reads TGTGCCAGCAGCTTAGGTGGGAGAAGCACAGATACGCAGTATTTT. Its translation is CASSLGGRSTDTQYF.